This TCR beta chain was captured by sequencing in a study of blood T cell repertoires in COVID-19. The overall study: Whether acute or convalescent, the COVID-19 samples came from the United States, Italy and Spain. PBMCs, B-cell-depleted T cells, or T cells provided the cDNA or gDNA that made up the material.

On this clone itself: Germline is not matched at one junction end, which may reflect a read error.

Adults between roughly 18 and 89 years of age took part from 24 US areas. Original processing methods: For nucleated cells, counts were estimated from reference gene primer amplification. Using immunoSEQ multiplex PCR, the repertoire was profiled, and TCRdb retains in-frame clones only, with some absent. That table furnishes V, J and clone size, whereas the DNA furnished D and trimming. This table has under 150,000 clones, around 88% appearing once. The TCR comes from a woman aged 45 to 65 who had recovered from COVID-19. The sample taken for sequencing was PBMCs or T cells enriched from blood (not recorded which).

CDR3 DNA sequence: TGTGCCAGCAGTGTAGAGCTTCGGACAGGAGGAAACTATGGCTACACCTTC. Its translation is CASSVELRTGGNYGYTF. The rearrangement joins TRBV9 to TRBJ1-2; 7 nucleotides align to TRBD1. The CDR3 consists of 17 residues. The germline V gene has CDR1 SGDLS and CDR2 YYNGEE.